This TCR beta chain was sequenced for a study of T cells expressing NK-cell markers. Study-level points and caveats: NKG2C+ dominant clonotypes from several donors made up roughly 1.0-7.0% of CD8+ T cells.

On this clonotype: What it binds is not known.

Looked up from germline, CDR1 is DFQATT and CDR2 is SNEGSKA (reference sequence). This CDR3 has 14 amino acids. TCRdb re-analyzed the 5' RACE reads; it lists each CDR3 protein once, without DNA. In total, the table holds approximately 440,000 distinct CDR3 sequences. Sequencing was done on a sample of blood T cells: a sorted CD56 or NKG2C T cell subset, CD4+ or CD8+ T cells, or bulk PBMC T cells (not recorded which). V usage is TRBV20-1 and J usage is TRBJ2-7; TCRdb calls TRBD2, which cannot be checked without DNA. This receptor was obtained from a woman aged 45-59 years in good health. CDR3 residues: CSARYPGGPREQYF.